This is a list of T cell receptor beta chains from one sample in a study of T cell changes during pregnancy in multiple sclerosis. The repertoire was sequenced with immunoSEQ multiplex PCR; TCRdb's copy has only in-frame clones and lacks some. The sample lists 52,000 or so clones, 92% occurring once. Sequencing was performed on CD4+ T cells from peripheral blood mononuclear cells, taken in the second trimester of pregnancy. These receptors were taken from a female donor with multiple sclerosis, enrolled in a pregnancy study. Each CDR3 is given with its conserved first and last residue. The order of the fields is D gene, V gene, J gene, clone size, CDR3 protein, CDR3 DNA. A D gene is named only where the DNA matches it firmly. Clone size is stated in some rows and not others, as once, few, many or a class when expanded.

NA,TRBV11-1,TRBJ2-7,NA,CASSLGRSGQRTYEQYF,TGTGCCAGCAGCTTAGGGCGGTCTGGACAGAGGACCTACGAGCAGTACTTC
TRBD1,TRBV30,TRBJ2-6,once,CAWGQGTTFYSGANVLTF,TGTGCCTGGGGACAGGGGACTACCTTTTACTCTGGGGCCAACGTCCTGACTTTC
NA,TRBV15,TRBJ1-3,NA,CATSRPGTSRTGNTIYF,TGTGCCACCAGCAGACCCGGGACAAGTCGAACTGGAAACACCATATATTTT
NA,TRBV5-6,TRBJ2-7,NA,CASSLGGPNYEQYF,TGTGCCAGCAGCTTGGGGGGGCCCAACTACGAGCAGTACTTC
TRBD2,TRBV7-9,TRBJ2-3,NA,CASSLERGGVEDTQYF,TGTGCCAGCAGCCTGGAGCGGGGGGGGGTAGAGGATACGCAGTATTTT
NA,TRBV15,TRBJ2-5,NA,CATSIRDQETQYF,TGTGCCACCAGCATCCGGGACCAAGAGACCCAGTACTTC
NA,TRBV2,TRBJ2-2,few,CASSEGGTGELFF,TGTGCCAGCAGCGAAGGAGGCACCGGGGAGCTGTTTTTT
NA,TRBV9,TRBJ2-3,NA,CASSRRVDTQYF,TGTGCCAGCAGCCGCCGCGTGGATACGCAGTATTTT
TRBD2,TRBV4-1,TRBJ2-1,NA,CASSHRLAGGTEQFF,TGCGCCAGCAGCCATAGACTAGCGGGGGGAACTGAGCAGTTCTTC
NA,TRBV5-1,TRBJ1-2,NA,CASSLNTAANYGYTF,TGCGCCAGCAGCTTGAATACAGCCGCTAACTATGGCTACACCTTC
NA,TRBV5-4,TRBJ1-2,NA,CASSLFGGPYGYTF,TGTGCCAGCAGCTTGTTCGGGGGGCCCTATGGCTACACCTTC
TRBD2,TRBV10-1,TRBJ2-7,NA,CASGGELFSYEQYF,TGCGCCAGTGGGGGGGAGTTATTTTCCTACGAGCAGTACTTC
TRBD1,TRBV27,TRBJ1-2,once,CASTPRTGVNYGYTF,TGTGCCAGCACCCCGAGGACAGGGGTTAACTATGGCTACACCTTC
TRBD1,TRBV29-1,TRBJ1-1,NA,CSVDAGTGASEAFF,TGCAGCGTTGACGCCGGGACAGGGGCCTCTGAAGCTTTCTTT
NA,TRBV4-2,TRBJ2-3,NA,CARGSSTDTQYF,TGTGCCAGGGGGAGTAGCACAGATACGCAGTATTTT
TRBD1,TRBV5-8,TRBJ2-5,NA,CASSADRGGHETQYF,TGTGCCAGCAGCGCGGACAGGGGGGGTCATGAGACCCAGTACTTC
NA,TRBV14,TRBJ1-4,NA,CASRGDSGELFF,TGTGCCAGCAGAGGGGATTCTGGGGAACTGTTTTTT
NA,TRBV4-1,TRBJ2-3,NA,CASSHLADTQYF,TGCGCCAGCAGCCACCTAGCGGATACGCAGTATTTT
NA,TRBV6-1,TRBJ2-7,once,CASRTHRNSYEQYF,TGTGCCAGCAGGACCCACAGGAACTCCTACGAGCAGTACTTC
TRBD1,TRBV7-9,TRBJ1-1,NA,CASSLSTGGNTEAFF,TGTGCCAGCAGCTTATCAACAGGGGGGAACACTGAAGCTTTCTTT
NA,TRBV11-2,TRBJ2-1,NA,CASSLDRGAVVNEQFF,TGTGCCAGCAGCTTAGATCGGGGGGCCGTTGTAAATGAGCAGTTCTTC
TRBD1,TRBV10-3,TRBJ2-7,once,CAISESYAGTGAYEQYF,TGTGCCATCAGTGAGTCGTATGCAGGGACAGGTGCCTACGAGCAGTACTTC
NA,TRBV18,TRBJ1-5,NA,CASSSRGGQPQHF,TGTGCCAGCTCATCGCGGGGGGGTCAGCCCCAGCATTTT
TRBD1,TRBV7-9,TRBJ1-5,NA,CASSSPGGTGQKGEPQHF,TGTGCCAGCAGCTCCCCGGGCGGGACAGGTCAGAAAGGGGAGCCCCAGCATTTT
NA,TRBV18,TRBJ1-2,NA,CASSPTQEDGYTF,TGTGCCAGCTCACCTACGCAGGAAGACGGCTACACCTTC
TRBD2,TRBV7-3,TRBJ2-2,NA,CASSLIGGGDTGELFF,TGTGCCAGCAGCTTGATTGGGGGGGGAGACACCGGGGAGCTGTTTTTT
NA,TRBV19,TRBJ2-7,NA,CAKPGHLRHEQYF,TGTGCCAAACCGGGACATCTACGGCACGAGCAGTACTTC
TRBD2,TRBV5-1,TRBJ2-5,NA,CASSWGTTGQETQYF,TGCGCCAGCAGCTGGGGGACTACGGGGCAGGAGACCCAGTACTTC
NA,TRBV18,TRBJ1-2,NA,CASSPRGVDGYTF,TGTGCCAGCTCACCACGGGGGGTTGATGGCTACACCTTC
NA,TRBV21-1,TRBJ1-2,NA,CASSKEGGTSSLYGYTF,TGTGCCAGCAGCAAAGAAGGGGGCACCAGTAGTTTATATGGCTACACCTTC
NA,TRBV28,TRBJ2-2,NA,CASSYRNTGELFF,TGTGCCAGCAGTTACAGGAACACCGGGGAGCTGTTTTTT
TRBD1,TRBV6-6,TRBJ1-2,once,CASSDDPTGNNGYTF,TGTGCCAGCAGTGATGATCCGACAGGGAATAATGGCTACACCTTC
NA,TRBV10-3,TRBJ1-1,once,CAIRANTMNTEAFF,TGTGCCATCAGGGCAAATACAATGAACACTGAAGCTTTCTTT
NA,TRBV6-1,TRBJ2-7,NA,CASTLGQDYEQYF,TGTGCCAGCACCCTGGGGCAAGACTACGAGCAGTACTTC
NA,TRBV7-2,TRBJ2-7,NA,CASSLLGLQHYEQYF,TGTGCCAGCAGCTTACTGGGCCTACAACACTACGAGCAGTACTTC
NA,TRBV5-1,TRBJ2-2,NA,CASTHQFMAGELFF,TGCGCCAGCACACATCAGTTTATGGCCGGGGAGCTGTTTTTT
TRBD1,TRBV12-5,TRBJ1-2,NA,CASGFGDREAYGYTF,TGTGCTAGTGGTTTTGGTGACAGGGAGGCCTATGGCTACACCTTC
NA,TRBV9,TRBJ2-1,NA,CASSASGSPYNEQFF,TGTGCCAGCAGTGCGAGTGGGAGCCCCTACAATGAGCAGTTCTTC
NA,TRBV30,TRBJ1-2,NA,CAWSVPGLKYGYTF,TGTGCCTGGAGTGTGCCGGGACTGAAATATGGCTACACCTTC
NA,TRBV7-6,TRBJ2-5,NA,CASSTKKTRQVVETQYF,TGTGCCAGCAGCACCAAGAAAACGAGACAGGTAGTTGAGACCCAGTACTTC
TRBD2,TRBV5-1,TRBJ2-3,NA,CASSLGQRGARSTDTQYF,TGCGCCAGCAGCTTGGGCCAGCGGGGGGCCAGGAGCACAGATACGCAGTATTTT
TRBD2,TRBV7-9,TRBJ2-3,NA,CASSSLAGDKNTQYF,TGTGCCAGCAGTTCACTAGCGGGGGATAAAAATACGCAGTATTTT
TRBD1,TRBV6-5,TRBJ1-5,NA,CASRSGGSNQPQHF,TGTGCCAGCAGGTCAGGGGGCAGCAATCAGCCCCAGCATTTT